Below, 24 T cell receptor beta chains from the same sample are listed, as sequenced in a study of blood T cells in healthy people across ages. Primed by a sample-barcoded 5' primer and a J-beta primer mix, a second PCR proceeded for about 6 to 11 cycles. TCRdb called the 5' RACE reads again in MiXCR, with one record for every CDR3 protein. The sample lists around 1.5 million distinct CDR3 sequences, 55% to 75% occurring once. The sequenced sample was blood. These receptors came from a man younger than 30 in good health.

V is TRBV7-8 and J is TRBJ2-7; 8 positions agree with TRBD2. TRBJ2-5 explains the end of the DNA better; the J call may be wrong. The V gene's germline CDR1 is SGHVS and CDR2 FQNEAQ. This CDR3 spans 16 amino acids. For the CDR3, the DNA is TGTGCCAGCAGCTCAGACAGCGGGGGAGTTCGGGAGACCCAGTACTTC. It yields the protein CASSSDSGGVRETQYF.

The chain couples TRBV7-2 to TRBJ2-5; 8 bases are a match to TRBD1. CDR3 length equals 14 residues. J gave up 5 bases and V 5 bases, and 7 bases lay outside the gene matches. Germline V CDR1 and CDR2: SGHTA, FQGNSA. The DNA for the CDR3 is TGTGCCAGCAGCCCAAACAGGGGGAGGGAGACCCAGTACTTC. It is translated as CASSPNRGRETQYF. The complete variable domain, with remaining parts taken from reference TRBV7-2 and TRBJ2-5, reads GAGVSQSPSNKVTEKGKDVELRCDPISGHTALYWYRQSLGQGLEFLIYFQGNSAPDKSGLPSDRFSAERTGGSVSTLTIQRTQQEDSAVYLCASSPNRGRETQYFGPGTRLLVL.

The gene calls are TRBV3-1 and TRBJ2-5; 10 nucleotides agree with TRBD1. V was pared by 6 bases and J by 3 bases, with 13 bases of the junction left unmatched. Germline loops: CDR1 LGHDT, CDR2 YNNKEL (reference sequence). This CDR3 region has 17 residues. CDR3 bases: TGTGCCAGCAGTACCGGGACAGGGGAGATGAGGAAAGAGACCCAGTACTTC. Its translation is CASSTGTGEMRKETQYF.

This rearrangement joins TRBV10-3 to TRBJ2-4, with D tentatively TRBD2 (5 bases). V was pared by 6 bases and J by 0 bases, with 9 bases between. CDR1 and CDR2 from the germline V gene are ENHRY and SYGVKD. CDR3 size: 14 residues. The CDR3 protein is CAISPDSAKNIQYF. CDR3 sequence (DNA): TGTGCCATCAGCCCGGACTCAGCCAAAAACATTCAGTACTTC.

CDR3 nucleotides: TGTGCCAGCAGCTTAAGAGAAGCGGACATCTCATTTTACAATGAGCAGTTCTTC. It encodes CASSLREADISFYNEQFF. V usage is TRBV7-2 and J usage is TRBJ2-1, with D possibly called TRBD1 or TRBD2 (5 bases each). This CDR3 region has 18 residues. Trimming stripped 2 bases from V and 4 bases from J, with 21 bases between. Per the germline V gene, CDR1 is SGHTA and CDR2 is FQGNSA. The full variable domain, in which reference TRBV7-2 and TRBJ2-1 provide the parts outside the CDR3, is GAGVSQSPSNKVTEKGKDVELRCDPISGHTALYWYRQSLGQGLEFLIYFQGNSAPDKSGLPSDRFSAERTGGSVSTLTIQRTQQEDSAVYLCASSLREADISFYNEQFFGPGTRLTVL.

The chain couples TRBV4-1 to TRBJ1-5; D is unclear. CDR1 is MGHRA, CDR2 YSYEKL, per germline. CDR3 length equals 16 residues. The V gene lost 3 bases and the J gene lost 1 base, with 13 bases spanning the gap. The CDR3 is CASSQEPHWSNQPQHF. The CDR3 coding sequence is TGCGCCAGCAGCCAGGAACCTCATTGGAGCAATCAGCCCCAGCATTTT.

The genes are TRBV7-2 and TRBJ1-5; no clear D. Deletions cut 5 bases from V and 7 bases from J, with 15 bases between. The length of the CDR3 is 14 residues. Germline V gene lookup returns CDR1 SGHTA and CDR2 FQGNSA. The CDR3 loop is CASSPDQDGQPQHF. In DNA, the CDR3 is TGTGCCAGCAGCCCCGACCAGGACGGGCAGCCCCAGCATTTT.

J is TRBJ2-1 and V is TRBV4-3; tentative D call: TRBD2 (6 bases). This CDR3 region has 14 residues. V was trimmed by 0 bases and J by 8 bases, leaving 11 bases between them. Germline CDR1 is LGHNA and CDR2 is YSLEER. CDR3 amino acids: CASSQDTSKDEQFF. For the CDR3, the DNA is TGCGCCAGCAGCCAAGATACTAGCAAGGATGAGCAGTTCTTC.

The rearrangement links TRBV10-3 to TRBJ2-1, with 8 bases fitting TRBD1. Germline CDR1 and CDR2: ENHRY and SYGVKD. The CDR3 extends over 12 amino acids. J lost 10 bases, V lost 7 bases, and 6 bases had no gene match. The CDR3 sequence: CAIKGQGEEQFF. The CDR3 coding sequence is TGTGCCATCAAAGGACAGGGAGAGGAGCAGTTCTTC.

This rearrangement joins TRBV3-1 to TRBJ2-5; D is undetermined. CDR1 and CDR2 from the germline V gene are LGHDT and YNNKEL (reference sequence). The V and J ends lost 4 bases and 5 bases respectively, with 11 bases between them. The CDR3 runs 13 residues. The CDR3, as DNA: TGTGCCAGCAGCCGGCCTACTATTGAGACCCAGTACTTC. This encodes CASSRPTIETQYF.

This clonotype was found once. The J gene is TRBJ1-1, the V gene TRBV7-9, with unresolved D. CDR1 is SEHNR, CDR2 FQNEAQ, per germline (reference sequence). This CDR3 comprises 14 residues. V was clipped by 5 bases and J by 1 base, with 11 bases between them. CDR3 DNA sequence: TGTGCCAGCAGCCCGAGATGGGAGAACACTGAAGCTTTCTTT. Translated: CASSPRWENTEAFF.

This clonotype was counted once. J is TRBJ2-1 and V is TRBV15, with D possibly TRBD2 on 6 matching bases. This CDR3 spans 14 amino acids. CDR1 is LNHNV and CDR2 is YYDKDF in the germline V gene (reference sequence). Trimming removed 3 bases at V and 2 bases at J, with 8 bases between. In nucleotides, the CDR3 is TGTGCCACCAGCAGGGAGGGCGCCTACAATGAGCAGTTCTTC. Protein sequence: CATSREGAYNEQFF.

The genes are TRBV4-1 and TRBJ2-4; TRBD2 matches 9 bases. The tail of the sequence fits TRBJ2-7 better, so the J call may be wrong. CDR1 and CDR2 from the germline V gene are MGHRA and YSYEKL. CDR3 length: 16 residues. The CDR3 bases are TGCGCCAGCAGCCAAGTCGGTCTAGCGGGGATAAACGAGCAGTACTTC. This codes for CASSQVGLAGINEQYF.

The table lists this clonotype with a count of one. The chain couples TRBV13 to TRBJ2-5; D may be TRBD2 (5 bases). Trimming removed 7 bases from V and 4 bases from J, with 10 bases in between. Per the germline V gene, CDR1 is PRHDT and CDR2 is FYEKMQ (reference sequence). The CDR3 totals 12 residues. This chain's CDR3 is CASTARGETQYF. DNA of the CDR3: TGTGCCAGCACGGCCCGGGGAGAGACCCAGTACTTC.

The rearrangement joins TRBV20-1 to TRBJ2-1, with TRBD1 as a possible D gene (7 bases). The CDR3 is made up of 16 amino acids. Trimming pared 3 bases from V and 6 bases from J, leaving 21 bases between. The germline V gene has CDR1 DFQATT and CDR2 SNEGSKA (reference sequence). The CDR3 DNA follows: TGCAGTGCTAGGGGGACAGTCAGCGGGCTTGGCAATGAGCAGTTCTTC. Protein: CSARGTVSGLGNEQFF.

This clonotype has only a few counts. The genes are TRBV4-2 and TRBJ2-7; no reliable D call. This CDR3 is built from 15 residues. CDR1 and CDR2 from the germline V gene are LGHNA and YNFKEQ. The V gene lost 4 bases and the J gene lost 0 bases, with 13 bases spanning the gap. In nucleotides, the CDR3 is TGTGCCAGCAGCCGGAATGAGGATCACTCCTACGAGCAGTACTTC. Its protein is CASSRNEDHSYEQYF.

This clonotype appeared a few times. The CDR3 region is CASRDLGPTNPDTQYF. The CDR3 bases are TGTGCCAGCAGGGACCTGGGACCCACCAACCCAGATACGCAGTATTTT. This chain joins TRBV6-6 and TRBJ2-3, with D perhaps TRBD1 or TRBD2 (5 bases each). V dropped 6 bases and J dropped 4 bases, with 20 bases sitting between them. Per the germline V gene, CDR1 is MNHNY and CDR2 is SVGAGI (reference sequence). CDR3 size: 16 residues.

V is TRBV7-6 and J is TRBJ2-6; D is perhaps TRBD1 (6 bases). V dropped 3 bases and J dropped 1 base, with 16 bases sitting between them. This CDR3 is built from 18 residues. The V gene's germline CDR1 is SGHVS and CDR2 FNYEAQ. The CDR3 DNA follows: TGTGCCAGCAGCTTTTCTACGGGACACCCTTCTGGGGCCAACGTCCTGACTTTC. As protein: CASSFSTGHPSGANVLTF.

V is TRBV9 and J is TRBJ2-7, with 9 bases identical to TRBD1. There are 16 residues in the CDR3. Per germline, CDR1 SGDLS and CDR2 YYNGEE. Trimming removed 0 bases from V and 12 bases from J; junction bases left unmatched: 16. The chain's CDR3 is CASSVVGETDRGYRYF. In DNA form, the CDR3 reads TGTGCCAGCAGCGTAGTAGGAGAGACGGACAGGGGATATCGGTACTTC. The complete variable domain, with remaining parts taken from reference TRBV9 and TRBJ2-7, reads DSGVTQTPKHLITATGQRVTLRCSPRSGDLSVYWYQQSLDQGLQFLIQYYNGEERAKGNILERFSAQQFPDLHSELNLSSLELGDSALYFCASSVVGETDRGYRYFGPGTRLTVT.

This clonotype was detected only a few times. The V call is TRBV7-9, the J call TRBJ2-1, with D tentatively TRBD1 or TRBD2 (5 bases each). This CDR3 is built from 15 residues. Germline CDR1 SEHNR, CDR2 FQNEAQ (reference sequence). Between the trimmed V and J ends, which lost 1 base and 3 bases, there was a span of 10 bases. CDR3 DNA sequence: TGTGCCAGCAGCTTAGGGGACGACCTCTACAATGAGCAGTTCTTC. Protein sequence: CASSLGDDLYNEQFF.

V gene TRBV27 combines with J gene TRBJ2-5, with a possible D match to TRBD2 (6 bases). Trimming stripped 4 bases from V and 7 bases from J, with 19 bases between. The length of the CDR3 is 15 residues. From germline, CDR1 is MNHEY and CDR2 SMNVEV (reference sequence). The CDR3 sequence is CASSSGSQGWGTQYF. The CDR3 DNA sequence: TGTGCCAGCAGTTCCGGGAGCCAAGGATGGGGGACCCAGTACTTC.

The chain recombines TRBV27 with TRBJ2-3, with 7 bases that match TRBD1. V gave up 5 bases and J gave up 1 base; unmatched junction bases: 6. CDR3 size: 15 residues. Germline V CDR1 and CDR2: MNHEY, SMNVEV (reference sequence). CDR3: CASSPLGQGTDTQYF. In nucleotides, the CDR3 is TGTGCCAGCAGTCCTCTTGGACAGGGCACAGATACGCAGTATTTT.

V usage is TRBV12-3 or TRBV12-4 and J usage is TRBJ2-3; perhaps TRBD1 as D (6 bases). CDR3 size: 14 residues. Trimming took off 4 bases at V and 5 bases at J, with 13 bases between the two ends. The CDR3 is CASSSTGWGDTQYF. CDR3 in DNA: TGTGCCAGCAGTTCCACAGGGTGGGGAGATACGCAGTATTTT.

The CDR3 loop reads CASSPVTGYTF. The CDR3 DNA reads as TGTGCCAGCTCACCAGTTACTGGCTACACCTTC. The chain links TRBV18 to TRBJ1-2; D gene unclear. Trimming shortened V by 2 bases and J by 7 bases, and 5 bases separated the two germline ends. The CDR3 spans 11 residues. Germline values: CDR1 KGHSH, CDR2 LQKENI.